This T cell receptor beta chain was recorded in a study of blood T cell repertoires in COVID-19. Study summary: PBMCs, B-cell-depleted T cells, or T cells were the source of the cDNA or gDNA that made up the material.

CDR1 and CDR2 (germline): SGDLS, YYNGEE. V shed 3 bases, J shed 1 base, and the junction held 5 bases outside the gene matches. This CDR3 has 16 residues. The method was immunoSEQ multiplex PCR; TCRdb's version includes in-frame clones alone and lacks a portion of them. The data hold a few hundred thousand clones, with about 85% observed a single time. Material: PBMCs or T cells enriched from blood (not recorded which). This TCR derives from a woman aged 50 to 60 who had recovered from COVID-19. V and J are TRBV9 and TRBJ2-2; 8 bases fit TRBD2. The CDR3 DNA is TGTGCCAGCAGCGGCGGACTAGCCCGGAACACCGGGGAGCTGTTTTTT. It encodes CASSGGLARNTGELFF.